Listed here is a single T cell receptor beta chain. What it recognizes is unknown. The sample originates from a study of OX40 agonist ivuxolimab in advanced cancers. Study summary: The drug used for patients, ivuxolimab, was an agonistic anti-OX40 (CD134) antibody. Dose-escalation patients' cancers were hepatocellular carcinoma, melanoma, renal cell or head and neck cancer. Study-level points and caveats: Antigen targets of the expanded peripheral T cells went undetermined.

Generated by immunoSEQ multiplex PCR, the TCRdb table keeps only in-frame clones and is missing some. Of more than 65,000 clones listed, 89% were seen once; the top ten hold roughly 0.38%. This CDR3 is built from 16 residues. Deletions cut 6 bases from V and 4 bases from J, with 19 bases between. CDR1 is SEHNR and CDR2 is FQNEAQ in the germline V gene (reference sequence). The chain carries TRBV7-9 and TRBJ1-3, with D perhaps matching TRBD1 (6 bases). The sequencing here drew on CD4+ or CD8+ T cells sorted from blood, taken in a trial of the OX40 agonist ivuxolimab. This clonotype was sampled from an adult with an advanced solid tumor such as melanoma, head and neck, liver or kidney cancer. For the CDR3, the DNA is TGTGCCAGCAGTTCCTCGGGGGGCTTACTAGGAAACACCATATATTTT. It translates to CASSSSGGLLGNTIYF. The complete variable domain, with remaining parts taken from reference TRBV7-9 and TRBJ1-3, reads DTGVSQNPRHKITKRGQNVTFRCDPISEHNRLYWYRQTLGQGPEFLTYFQNEAQLEKSRLLSDRFSAERPKGSFSTLEIQRTEQGDSAMYLCASSSSGGLLGNTIYFGEGSWLTVV.